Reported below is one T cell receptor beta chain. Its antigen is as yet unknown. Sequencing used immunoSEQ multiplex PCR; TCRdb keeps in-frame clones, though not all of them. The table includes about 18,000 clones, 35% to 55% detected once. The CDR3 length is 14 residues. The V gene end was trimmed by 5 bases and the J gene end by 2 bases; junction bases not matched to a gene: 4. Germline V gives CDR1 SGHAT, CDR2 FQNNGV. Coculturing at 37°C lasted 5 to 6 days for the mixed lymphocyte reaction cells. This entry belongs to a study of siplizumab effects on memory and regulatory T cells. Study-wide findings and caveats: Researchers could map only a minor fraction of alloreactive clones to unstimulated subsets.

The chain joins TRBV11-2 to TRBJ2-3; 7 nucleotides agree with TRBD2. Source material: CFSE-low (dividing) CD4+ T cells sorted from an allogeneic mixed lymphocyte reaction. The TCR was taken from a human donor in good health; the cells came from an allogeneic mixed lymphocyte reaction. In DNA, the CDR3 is TGTGCCAGCAGCGACCGGGACTACACAGATACGCAGTATTTT. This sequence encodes CASSDRDYTDTQYF.